Listed below are T cell receptor beta chains from one sample, sequenced in a study of T cell repertoires in cytomegalovirus infection. A single record per CDR3 protein comes from TCRdb applying MiXCR to the reads. Among 900,000 to 950,000 distinct CDR3 sequences listed, roughly a third were seen once. Their recognized antigens are unknown. Sequences were derived from cultured CD8+ T cells from PBMCs, sampled from culture after CMV antigen stimulation. These receptors were obtained from a human donor in good health (CMV status not recorded). Some clones in this sample may be carry-over from other donors' samples. Each CDR3 is given with its conserved first and last residue.

V	J	CDR3
TRBV4-3	TRBJ2-1	CASSQVGPFEGGLNYNEQFF
TRBV10-1	TRBJ2-3	CASNDRGDTDTQYF
TRBV27	TRBJ1-5	CASKAGVGNQPQHF
TRBV3-1	TRBJ2-5	CASSQAGKTSGGIRQETQYF
TRBV6-1	TRBJ1-5	CASSPTPSNQPQHF
TRBV20-1	TRBJ2-2	CSARQATAGGELFF
TRBV27	TRBJ2-5	CASSPSGARMWETQYF
TRBV5-4	TRBJ2-3	CASLGGGEDTQYF
TRBV10-3	TRBJ2-3	CAISDERGASSTDTQYF
TRBV9	TRBJ1-6	CASSISGTGGYNSPLHF
TRBV7-2	TRBJ1-1	CASSLGAPGRAEAFF
TRBV4-3	TRBJ2-1	CASSQEWIAGGIEQFF
TRBV7-3	TRBJ2-2	CASSSTGFTGELFF
TRBV6-1	TRBJ2-7	CASSEGAWGQGYEQYF
TRBV7-4	TRBJ1-1	CASSLGLESFF
TRBV29-1	TRBJ2-1	CSVDTGQGGYNEQFF
TRBV7-9	TRBJ2-3	CASSSYNTQYF
TRBV28	TRBJ1-1	CASSLLQGKEKAFF
TRBV7-9	TRBJ1-1	CASSRSTANTEAFF
TRBV7-8	TRBJ1-1	CASSLDLTVNTEAFF
TRBV7-8	TRBJ2-4	CASSSTTGEPNIQYF
TRBV19	TRBJ1-1	CASSIKGFGTEAFF
TRBV27	TRBJ1-6	CATLTGGSPLHF
TRBV11-2	TRBJ1-2	CASSPSPGGYGYTF
TRBV5-6	TRBJ2-3	CASSRTVLDTDTQYF
TRBV6-2/TRBV6-3	TRBJ2-3	CASKALADVEDTQYF
TRBV2	TRBJ1-1	CASIGGRENTEAFF
TRBV14	TRBJ2-1	CASSQEQLSDEQFF
TRBV27	TRBJ2-1	CASSLNSGGVYNEQFF
TRBV19	TRBJ1-1	CASSMGFEAFF
TRBV19	TRBJ2-7	CASKIGTGSEQYF
TRBV7-8	TRBJ2-5	CASSSSVVGSQETQYF
TRBV27	TRBJ1-5	CASSLGRQDLWPQHF
TRBV25-1	TRBJ1-5	CATLGGWQPQHF
TRBV6-6	TRBJ1-4	CASSKLRPGQDATNEKLFF
TRBV19	TRBJ1-1	CASSIPVGHTEAFF
TRBV7-3	TRBJ1-3	CASSPGTDSGNTIYF
TRBV6-1	TRBJ2-3	CASGGGPPDTQYF
TRBV7-9	TRBJ1-2	CASSPLARGVGYTF
TRBV6-2/TRBV6-3	TRBJ2-1	CASTRNREQFF
TRBV6-1	TRBJ1-2	CASTRDVWGYTF
TRBV7-2	TRBJ2-6	CASSPHGPSGANVLTF
TRBV4-2	TRBJ1-1	CASSQDLGTNTEAFF
TRBV27	TRBJ1-1	CASSLTRSMNTEAFF
TRBV6-1	TRBJ2-2	CASRQTDRGNTGELFF
TRBV19	TRBJ2-2	CASSITTGTGELFF
TRBV5-4	TRBJ2-1	CASSLASLAGAYNEQFF
TRBV6-2/TRBV6-3	TRBJ1-2	CASSPGQGGTSYGYTF
TRBV7-2	TRBJ1-1	CASSLDGRVWRNTEAFF
TRBV5-5	TRBJ2-1	CASSLEGTGWDEQFF
TRBV5-5	TRBJ1-2	CASSRIGYGYTF
TRBV6-5	TRBJ2-2	CASSPGPSGGTAGELFF
TRBV6-1	TRBJ1-1	CASSEMDLNTEAFF
TRBV4-1	TRBJ1-1	CASSTKTQNTEAFF